These T cell receptor beta chains were read from a single sample in a study of regulatory T cells in long-lasting Graves disease. In TCRdb, the multiplex PCR reads were re-called with MiXCR into one record per CDR3 protein. This sample carries approximately 500,000 distinct CDR3 sequences, about 22% of them seen once, and the ten largest clones take approximately 6.4%. The source material was peripheral blood mononuclear cells (PBMCs), sampled when the disease was refractory, from a patient treated with antithyroid drugs. These TCRs come from a female donor with Graves disease. Each CDR3 is given with its conserved first and last residue. A D gene is named only where the DNA matches it firmly. Expanded clones get a size class; other rows say once, few or many, or leave the size out.

clone_size: few; v_call: TRBV19; d_call: NA; j_call: TRBJ2-7; cdr3_aa: CASRNAAGSYEQYF; cdr3_nt: TGTGCCAGTAGAAATGCCGCAGGGTCCTACGAGCAGTACTTC
clone_size: few; v_call: TRBV9; d_call: NA; j_call: TRBJ2-7; cdr3_aa: CASSAGPSSYEQYF; cdr3_nt: TGTGCCAGCAGCGCCGGGCCCAGCTCCTACGAGCAGTACTTC
clone_size: NA; v_call: TRBV6-1; d_call: NA; j_call: TRBJ1-6; cdr3_aa: CASSVVEGSGGSPLHF; cdr3_nt: TGTGCCAGCAGTGTCGTAGAAGGGTCGGGGGGTTCACCCCTCCACTTT
clone_size: NA; v_call: TRBV6-1; d_call: TRBD1; j_call: TRBJ2-2; cdr3_aa: CASTGTGTNTGELFF; cdr3_nt: TGTGCCAGCACCGGGACAGGGACGAACACCGGGGAGCTGTTTTTT
clone_size: many; v_call: TRBV12-3/TRBV12-4; d_call: NA; j_call: TRBJ1-1; cdr3_aa: CASSLLGDGDTEAFF; cdr3_nt: TGTGCCAGCAGTTTATTGGGGGACGGGGACACTGAAGCTTTCTTT
clone_size: NA; v_call: TRBV19; d_call: TRBD1; j_call: TRBJ2-7; cdr3_aa: CASRDRAVSSEQYF; cdr3_nt: TGTGCCAGTAGGGACAGGGCGGTCTCGAGCGAGCAGTACTTC
clone_size: NA; v_call: TRBV15; d_call: NA; j_call: TRBJ1-1; cdr3_aa: CATSVRGPPMNTEAFF; cdr3_nt: TGTGCCACCAGCGTCCGGGGCCCCCCAATGAACACTGAAGCTTTCTTT
clone_size: few; v_call: TRBV29-1; d_call: NA; j_call: TRBJ1-2; cdr3_aa: CSVAQGGLYGYTF; cdr3_nt: TGCAGCGTTGCACAGGGTGGGCTCTATGGCTACACCTTC
clone_size: NA; v_call: TRBV30; d_call: TRBD1; j_call: TRBJ1-2; cdr3_aa: CAWSPQGGLYGYTF; cdr3_nt: TGTGCCTGGAGTCCACAGGGGGGTCTCTATGGCTACACCTTC
clone_size: many; v_call: TRBV28; d_call: NA; j_call: TRBJ1-5; cdr3_aa: CASTVGGGQPQHF; cdr3_nt: TGTGCCAGCACCGTCGGAGGGGGACAGCCCCAGCATTTT
clone_size: once; v_call: TRBV2; d_call: TRBD1; j_call: TRBJ1-5; cdr3_aa: CAGRDRSNQPQHF; cdr3_nt: TGTGCCGGCAGGGACAGGAGCAATCAGCCCCAGCATTTT
clone_size: many; v_call: TRBV28; d_call: NA; j_call: TRBJ2-7; cdr3_aa: CASSSGTGVSYEQYF; cdr3_nt: TGTGCCAGCAGTTCAGGCACGGGAGTAAGCTACGAGCAGTACTTC
clone_size: few; v_call: TRBV2; d_call: NA; j_call: TRBJ2-3; cdr3_aa: CASSERRVTDTQYF; cdr3_nt: TGTGCCAGCAGTGAGAGGCGGGTCACAGATACGCAGTATTTT
clone_size: NA; v_call: TRBV7-9; d_call: NA; j_call: TRBJ1-1; cdr3_aa: CASSLRKGYHTEAFF; cdr3_nt: TGTGCCAGCAGCCTAAGAAAAGGGTATCACACTGAAGCTTTCTTT
clone_size: few; v_call: TRBV4-1; d_call: NA; j_call: TRBJ1-2; cdr3_aa: CASSQGNGDGYTF; cdr3_nt: TGCGCCAGCAGCCAGGGGAACGGGGACGGCTACACCTTC
clone_size: few; v_call: TRBV24-1; d_call: TRBD2; j_call: TRBJ2-3; cdr3_aa: CATSDLSGSGVDTQYF; cdr3_nt: TGTGCCACCAGTGATTTGAGCGGGAGTGGGGTAGATACGCAGTATTTT
clone_size: many; v_call: TRBV12-3/TRBV12-4; d_call: TRBD1; j_call: TRBJ1-5; cdr3_aa: CASSSGGFVQPQHF; cdr3_nt: TGTGCCAGCAGTTCAGGGGGCTTTGTTCAGCCCCAGCATTTT
clone_size: many; v_call: TRBV6-2/TRBV6-3; d_call: NA; j_call: TRBJ2-7; cdr3_aa: CASSYSPTGSYEQYF; cdr3_nt: TGTGCCAGCAGTTACTCGCCCACGGGTTCCTACGAGCAGTACTTC
clone_size: few; v_call: TRBV10-3; d_call: NA; j_call: TRBJ2-7; cdr3_aa: CAISDLGASYEQYF; cdr3_nt: TGTGCCATCAGTGATTTGGGGGCCTCCTACGAGCAGTACTTC
clone_size: many; v_call: TRBV30; d_call: NA; j_call: TRBJ1-6; cdr3_aa: CAWSVRGRADSLHF; cdr3_nt: TGTGCCTGGAGTGTACGGGGGCGGGCTGACTCCCTCCACTTT
clone_size: NA; v_call: TRBV7-7; d_call: TRBD2; j_call: TRBJ2-1; cdr3_aa: CASSSGLAGVNEQFF; cdr3_nt: TGTGCTAGCAGCTCGGGACTAGCGGGAGTAAATGAGCAGTTCTTC
clone_size: NA; v_call: TRBV9; d_call: TRBD2; j_call: TRBJ2-7; cdr3_aa: CASSGGGVAGAYEQYF; cdr3_nt: TGTGCCAGCAGCGGAGGTGGGGTAGCGGGTGCCTACGAGCAGTACTTC
clone_size: few; v_call: TRBV6-2/TRBV6-3; d_call: NA; j_call: TRBJ2-7; cdr3_aa: CASSYSSGRNYEQYF; cdr3_nt: TGTGCCAGCAGTTACTCTAGCGGAAGGAACTACGAGCAGTACTTC
clone_size: few; v_call: TRBV14; d_call: TRBD1; j_call: TRBJ2-7; cdr3_aa: CASSQDRGPPPYEQYF; cdr3_nt: TGTGCCAGCAGCCAAGACAGGGGGCCACCACCTTACGAGCAGTACTTC
clone_size: NA; v_call: TRBV6-1; d_call: NA; j_call: TRBJ2-1; cdr3_aa: CASRDTGIRYNEQFF; cdr3_nt: TGTGCCAGCAGGGACACAGGGATACGGTACAATGAGCAGTTCTTC
clone_size: NA; v_call: TRBV6-1; d_call: NA; j_call: TRBJ1-6; cdr3_aa: CASSPIRGYNPPLHF; cdr3_nt: TGTGCCAGCAGTCCTATTCGGGGATATAATCCACCCCTCCACTTT
clone_size: NA; v_call: TRBV19; d_call: NA; j_call: TRBJ2-5; cdr3_aa: CASSIWAQRQETQYF; cdr3_nt: TGTGCCAGTAGTATTTGGGCCCAGAGACAAGAGACCCAGTACTTC
clone_size: few; v_call: TRBV13; d_call: NA; j_call: TRBJ1-1; cdr3_aa: CASSSTGSDTEAFF; cdr3_nt: TGTGCCAGCAGCTCTACAGGTTCGGACACTGAAGCTTTCTTT
clone_size: once; v_call: TRBV2; d_call: NA; j_call: TRBJ2-3; cdr3_aa: CASQKSNPYTDTQYF; cdr3_nt: TGTGCCAGCCAAAAATCGAATCCCTACACAGATACGCAGTATTTT